This paragraph covers one T cell receptor beta chain sequence. This sample is drawn from a study of blood T cell repertoires in COVID-19. Study overall: Acute-phase and convalescent COVID-19 samples originated in the United States, Italy and Spain.

The assay was immunoSEQ multiplex PCR, and TCRdb's table has in-frame clones only and misses some. This repertoire shows around 190,000 clones, almost 90% found once; its top ten account for approximately 1.5%. The sample comprised peripheral blood. This clonotype originated in a man aged 18 to 29 with active or convalescent COVID-19.

The CDR3 coding sequence is TGCGCCAGCAGCTTGGTATCGGACAGGGTGTACGAGCAGTACTTC. Translation gives CASSLVSDRVYEQYF. The chain uses TRBV5-1 and TRBJ2-7; 8 nucleotides agree with TRBD1. The germline gives CDR1 SGHRS, CDR2 YFSETQ. This CDR3 is 15 amino acids long. V lost 0 bases to trimming and J lost 4 bases; unmatched junction nucleotides: 6.